These T cell receptor beta chains were read from a single sample in a study of T cell repertoires in cytomegalovirus infection. For these TCRs, the target antigens are not known. TCRdb used MiXCR to reprocess the reads, holding one entry per CDR3 protein. The data show about 310,000 distinct CDR3 sequences, 25% seen once. The sample here was cultured PBMCs, taken from culture after CMV antigen stimulation. The receptor set was obtained from a human donor in good health (CMV status not recorded). Some clones in this sample may be carry-over from other donors' samples. Both conserved end residues are part of each CDR3. D genes are given only for firm matches. Size values are once, few and many counts, or a class for expanded clones, and some rows have none.

>TRBV20-1|many|.|TRBJ2-1
CSASGRGSSYNEQFF
TGCAGTGCTAGCGGGCGCGGAAGCTCCTACAATGAGCAGTTCTTC
>TRBV6-5|.|TRBD1|TRBJ2-2
CASSYWGQGARTGELFF
TGTGCCAGCAGTTACTGGGGACAGGGGGCGAGAACCGGGGAGCTGTTTTTT
>TRBV5-1|few|.|TRBJ2-7
CASSLVPESSYEQYF
TGCGCCAGCAGCTTGGTTCCGGAAAGCTCCTACGAGCAGTACTTC
>TRBV11-3|.|.|TRBJ2-2
CASSWSPGELFF
TGTGCCAGCAGCTGGAGTCCCGGGGAGCTGTTTTTT
>TRBV7-2|few|.|TRBJ1-2
CASSPASRANYGYTF
TGTGCCAGCAGCCCAGCTTCGAGAGCTAACTATGGCTACACCTTC
>TRBV19|few|.|TRBJ2-1
CASNEGLPNEQFF
TGTGCCAGTAACGAAGGACTTCCTAATGAGCAGTTCTTC
>TRBV7-6|many|TRBD2|TRBJ2-4
CASSQAGGDIQYF
TGTGCCAGCAGCCAGGCGGGAGGGGACATTCAGTACTTC
>TRBV28|few|.|TRBJ1-6
CASRSDFVSPLHF
TGTGCCAGCAGATCGGACTTCGTCTCACCCCTCCACTTT
>TRBV24-1|once|.|TRBJ2-1
CATSDLEEYEQFF
TGTGCCACCAGTGATTTGGAGGAGTATGAGCAGTTCTTC
>TRBV19|.|.|TRBJ2-7
CASSTSGLRGSYEQYF
TGTGCCAGTAGTACCTCAGGACTCCGGGGCTCCTACGAGCAGTACTTC
>TRBV6-2/TRBV6-3|few|.|TRBJ2-6
CASSGGTGRSGANVLTF
TGTGCCAGCAGCGGGGGAACAGGGCGCTCTGGGGCCAACGTCCTGACTTTC
>TRBV7-2|many|TRBD2|TRBJ2-2
CASSLVLAGDTGELFF
TGTGCCAGCAGCTTAGTTCTAGCGGGTGACACCGGGGAGCTGTTTTTT
>TRBV6-6|few|TRBD1|TRBJ2-1
CASSYSIAQGENEQFF
TGTGCCAGCAGTTACTCGATCGCCCAGGGGGAAAATGAGCAGTTCTTC
>TRBV27|once|.|TRBJ1-1
CASSLSRDYTEAFF
TGTGCCAGCAGTTTATCAAGGGATTACACTGAAGCTTTCTTT
>TRBV7-2|.|TRBD2|TRBJ2-3
CASSLARKLRLAADTQYF
TGTGCCAGCAGCTTAGCGAGAAAGTTAAGACTAGCGGCAGATACGCAGTATTTT
>TRBV12-3/TRBV12-4|many|.|TRBJ1-5
CASSLAVTHQPQHF
TGTGCCAGCAGTTTGGCGGTAACCCATCAGCCCCAGCATTTT
>TRBV2|.|TRBD2|TRBJ2-1
CASSALIAGDAYNEQFF
TGTGCCAGCAGTGCTCTTATAGCGGGTGACGCCTACAATGAGCAGTTCTTC
>TRBV7-6|many|.|TRBJ2-3
CASSFWASTDTQYF
TGTGCCAGCAGCTTTTGGGCAAGCACAGATACGCAGTATTTT
>TRBV20-1|few|TRBD1|TRBJ2-5
CSAQTGGGGETQYF
TGCAGTGCTCAAACAGGGGGTGGAGGAGAGACCCAGTACTTC
>TRBV7-2|many|.|TRBJ2-3
CASSLAPGSTDTQYF
TGTGCCAGCAGCTTAGCTCCGGGAAGCACAGATACGCAGTATTTT
>TRBV10-3|.|TRBD2|TRBJ2-3
CAITSGNTDTQYF
TGTGCCATCACAAGCGGGAACACAGATACGCAGTATTTT
>TRBV6-2/TRBV6-3|.|.|TRBJ1-1
CASSSPSANTEAFF
TGTGCCAGCAGTTCCCCTTCAGCGAACACTGAAGCTTTCTTT
>TRBV12-3/TRBV12-4|many|.|TRBJ2-1
CASSAGLFGFEDEQFF
TGTGCCAGCAGCGCCGGACTATTTGGGTTTGAGGATGAGCAGTTCTTC
>TRBV12-3/TRBV12-4|few|TRBD2|TRBJ2-2
CASNGRGNTGELFF
TGTGCCAGCAACGGGAGGGGGAACACCGGGGAGCTGTTTTTT
>TRBV6-2/TRBV6-3|.|.|TRBJ1-1
CASSYSPQALHEAFF
TGTGCCAGCAGTTATTCCCCGCAGGCCCTTCATGAAGCTTTCTTT
>TRBV28|.|TRBD2|TRBJ2-1
CASLGLAGDSNSYNEQFF
TGTGCCAGCCTGGGACTAGCGGGAGACTCAAACTCCTACAATGAGCAGTTCTTC
>TRBV7-2|many|TRBD2|TRBJ2-5
CASSAGLAIRETQYF
TGTGCCAGCAGCGCGGGACTAGCGATTCGAGAGACCCAGTACTTC
>TRBV7-2|many|.|TRBJ1-1
CASSFSIWAEAFF
TGTGCCAGCAGCTTCAGTATCTGGGCTGAAGCTTTCTTT
>TRBV6-2/TRBV6-3|.|.|TRBJ1-1
CASSYALEGSTEAFF
TGTGCCAGCAGTTACGCGTTGGAGGGGAGCACTGAAGCTTTCTTT
>TRBV28|few|.|TRBJ2-7
CASSPQGLDYEWQYF
TGTGCCAGCAGTCCCCAGGGTTTAGATTACGAGTGGCAGTACTTC
>TRBV7-9|once|.|TRBJ1-5
CASSLVGGQNQPQHF
TGTGCCAGCAGCTTAGTAGGGGGGCAGAATCAGCCCCAGCATTTT
>TRBV7-8|many|.|TRBJ1-1
CASSSFTGKTEAFF
TGTGCCAGCAGCTCCTTTACAGGGAAGACTGAAGCTTTCTTT
>TRBV6-6|few|.|TRBJ1-4
CAGSRTISGNEKLFF
TGTGCCGGATCCAGGACAATTAGTGGTAATGAAAAACTGTTTTTT
>TRBV7-2|.|TRBD2|TRBJ2-2
CASSLVWTSGTGELFF
TGTGCCAGCAGCTTAGTTTGGACTAGCGGTACCGGGGAGCTGTTTTTT
>TRBV7-2|few|TRBD1|TRBJ1-2
CASSPQTGDNYGYTF
TGTGCCAGCAGCCCGCAGACAGGGGACAACTATGGCTACACCTTC
>TRBV20-1|few|TRBD1|TRBJ1-1
CSARDYRGRAVNVGNTEAFF
TGCAGTGCTAGAGACTACAGGGGGCGTGCGGTCAATGTTGGGAACACTGAAGCTTTCTTT
>TRBV7-2|many|.|TRBJ1-1
CASRRQLSTEAFF
TGTGCCAGCAGACGACAGCTATCCACTGAAGCTTTCTTT
>TRBV4-3|.|TRBD1|TRBJ2-5
CASSQDQGAGVQETQYF
TGCGCCAGCAGCCAAGACCAGGGGGCAGGGGTTCAAGAGACCCAGTACTTC
>TRBV28|.|.|TRBJ2-3
CASRPQQGYTDTQYF
TGTGCCAGCAGGCCTCAGCAGGGTTACACAGATACGCAGTATTTT
>TRBV28|few|.|TRBJ1-5
CASSLLRGSNQPQHF
TGTGCCAGCAGTTTATTGAGGGGCAGCAATCAGCCCCAGCATTTT
>TRBV6-5|few|.|TRBJ1-5
CASKSQFNSNQPQHF
TGTGCCAGCAAATCACAGTTTAATAGCAATCAGCCCCAGCATTTT
>TRBV4-3|.|.|TRBJ2-4
CASSQDIDRQAKNIQYF
TGCGCCAGCAGCCAAGATATCGACAGACAAGCCAAAAACATTCAGTACTTC
>TRBV7-9|.|TRBD2|TRBJ2-3
CASSLSSGTSFTDTQYF
TGTGCCAGCAGTTTGAGCTCCGGGACTAGTTTTACAGATACGCAGTATTTT
>TRBV7-2|many|.|TRBJ1-1
CASSLVLPRTMNTEAFF
TGTGCCAGCAGCTTAGTCCTACCGCGTACGATGAACACTGAAGCTTTCTTT
>TRBV14|few|.|TRBJ1-2
CASSQLAWGDGYTF
TGTGCCAGCAGCCAACTCGCGTGGGGGGATGGCTACACCTTC
>TRBV4-1|.|.|TRBJ2-5
CASSQARGGTQYF
TGCGCCAGCAGCCAAGCTAGGGGTGGGACCCAGTACTTC
>TRBV7-2|many|.|TRBJ2-7
CASSRAGRSVEQYF
TGTGCCAGCAGCCGTGCCGGACGGTCCGTCGAGCAGTACTTC
>TRBV19|once|TRBD1|TRBJ1-2
CASSITGQNYGYTF
TGTGCCAGTAGCATAACGGGACAGAACTATGGCTACACCTTC
>TRBV6-5|.|.|TRBJ2-1
CASSYYADSSYNEQFF
TGTGCCAGCAGTTATTACGCGGACAGCTCCTACAATGAGCAGTTCTTC
>TRBV6-2/TRBV6-3|few|.|TRBJ2-2
CASSSTTVFAGELFF
TGTGCCAGCAGTTCTACGACAGTCTTTGCCGGGGAGCTGTTTTTT
>TRBV5-1|.|TRBD2|TRBJ2-6
CASSLLAGGPSTGANVLTF
TGCGCCAGCAGCTTGTTGGCGGGAGGGCCTTCTACAGGGGCCAACGTCCTGACTTTC
>TRBV4-3|.|.|TRBJ2-1
CASSRSRGTAYNEQFF
TGCGCCAGCAGCCGAAGCCGCGGGACTGCATACAATGAGCAGTTCTTC